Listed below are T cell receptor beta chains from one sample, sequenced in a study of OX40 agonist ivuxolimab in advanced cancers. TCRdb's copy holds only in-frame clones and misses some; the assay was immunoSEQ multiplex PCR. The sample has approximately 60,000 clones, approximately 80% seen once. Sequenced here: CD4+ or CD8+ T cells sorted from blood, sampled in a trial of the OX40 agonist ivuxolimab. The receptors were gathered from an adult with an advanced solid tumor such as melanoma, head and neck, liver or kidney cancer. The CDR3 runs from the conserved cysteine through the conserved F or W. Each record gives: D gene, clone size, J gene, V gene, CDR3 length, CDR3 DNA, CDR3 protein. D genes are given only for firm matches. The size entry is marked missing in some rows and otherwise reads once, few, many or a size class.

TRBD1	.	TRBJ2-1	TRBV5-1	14	TGCGCCAGCAGTTCAGGGGGCTCCTACAATGAGCAGTTCTTC	CASSSGGSYNEQFF
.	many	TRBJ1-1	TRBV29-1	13	TGCAGCGCCGATTTAACAGGGAACACTGAAGCTTTCTTT	CSADLTGNTEAFF
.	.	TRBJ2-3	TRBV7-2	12	TGTGCCAGCAGCTTCCTTAGGGATACGCAGTATTTT	CASSFLRDTQYF
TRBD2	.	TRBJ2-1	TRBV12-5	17	TGTGCTAGTGGCGCTGCTCCTTCACTAGCGGGGGGGCCAGAGCAGTTCTTC	CASGAAPSLAGGPEQFF
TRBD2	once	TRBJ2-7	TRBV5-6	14	TGTGCCAGCAGTCGACTAGCCCGCCGGGACGAGCAGTACTTC	CASSRLARRDEQYF
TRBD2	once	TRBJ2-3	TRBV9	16	TGTGCCAGCAGTGTAGAGGCGGGAGCAAGCACAGATACGCAGTATTTT	CASSVEAGASTDTQYF
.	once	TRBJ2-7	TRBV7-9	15	TGTGCCAGCAGCTTAGTGGGACTCGGACGCTACGAGCAGTACTTC	CASSLVGLGRYEQYF
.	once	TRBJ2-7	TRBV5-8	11	TGTGCCAGCAGGGGCGGGTACGAGCAGTACTTC	CASRGGYEQYF
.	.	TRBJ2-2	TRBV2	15	TGTGCCAGCAGTCCTTCTAGCGTAAACACCGGGGAGCTGTTTTTT	CASSPSSVNTGELFF
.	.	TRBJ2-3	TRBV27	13	TGTGCCAGCAGTTTATCGAGGGATGATACGCAGTATTTT	CASSLSRDDTQYF
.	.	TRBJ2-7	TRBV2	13	TGTGCCAGCACGCCGCTGGAGAGGGGCGAGCAGTACTTC	CASTPLERGEQYF
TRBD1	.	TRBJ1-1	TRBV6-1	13	TGTGCCAGCAGTGGTCAGGGGGACACTGAAGCTTTCTTT	CASSGQGDTEAFF
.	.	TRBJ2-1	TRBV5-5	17	TGTGCCAGCAACCGAAGGGGACTTTCGAGCTCCTACAATGAGCAGTTCTTC	CASNRRGLSSSYNEQFF
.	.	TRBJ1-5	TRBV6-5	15	TGTGCCAGCAGGGATTTGGGTCTAAGCAATCAGCCCCAGCATTTT	CASRDLGLSNQPQHF
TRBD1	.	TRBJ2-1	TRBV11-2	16	TGTGCCAGCAGGCGTCCCGGGACAGGGGCATACAATGAGCAGTTCTTC	CASRRPGTGAYNEQFF
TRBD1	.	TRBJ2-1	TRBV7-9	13	TGTGCCACTATTCGGGACAGCTCGGATGAGCAGTTCTTC	CATIRDSSDEQFF
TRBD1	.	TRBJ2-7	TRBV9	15	TGTGCCAGCAGCTATGGGACAGGGGATACCTACGAGCAGTACTTC	CASSYGTGDTYEQYF
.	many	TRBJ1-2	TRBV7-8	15	TGTGCCAGCAGCTTAGGGGGGAGCGCAGTCTATGGCTACACCTTC	CASSLGGSAVYGYTF
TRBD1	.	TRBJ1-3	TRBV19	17	TGTGCCAGTAGTATGCCCGGGACAGGGGGCTTTGGAAACACCATATATTTT	CASSMPGTGGFGNTIYF
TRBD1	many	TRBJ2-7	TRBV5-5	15	TGTGCCAGCAGCACCTCTGGACAGGGAGGCTACGAGCAGTACTTC	CASSTSGQGGYEQYF
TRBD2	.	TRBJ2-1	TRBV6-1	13	TGTGCCAGTTCGGGGGACTACCGGGACTTAGAGTTCTTC	CASSGDYRDLEFF
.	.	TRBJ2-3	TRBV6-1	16	TGTGCCAGCAGTGACTGGAACAGGGAGGCGACAGATACGCAGTATTTT	CASSDWNREATDTQYF
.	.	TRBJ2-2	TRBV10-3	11	TGTGCCATTCGCGGGTCCGGGGAGCTGTTTTTT	CAIRGSGELFF
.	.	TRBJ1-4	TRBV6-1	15	TGTGCCAGCAGTGATAACGGTGCAGGGTTGGAAAAACTGTTTTTT	CASSDNGAGLEKLFF
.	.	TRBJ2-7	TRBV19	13	TGTGCCAGTAGCACGGACCGGTTTCACGAGCAGTACTTC	CASSTDRFHEQYF
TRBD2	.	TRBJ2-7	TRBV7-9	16	TGTGCCAGCAGACCAGCTATAGCGGGAGGCACCTACGAGCAGTACTTC	CASRPAIAGGTYEQYF
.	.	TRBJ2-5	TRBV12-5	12	TGTGCTAGTGGTTTAGGCCAAGAGACCCAGTACTTC	CASGLGQETQYF
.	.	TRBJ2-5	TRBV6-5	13	TGTGCCAGCAGTGTCGGACAGAAAGAGACCCAGTACTTC	CASSVGQKETQYF
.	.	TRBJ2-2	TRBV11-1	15	TGTGCCAGCAGCCACGCCCAGGGGTCGGGCGGGGAGCTGTTTTTT	CASSHAQGSGGELFF
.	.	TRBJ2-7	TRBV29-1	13	TGCAGCGTGGGGTTGGGAGGCGTTACAGGGCAGTACTTC	CSVGLGGVTGQYF
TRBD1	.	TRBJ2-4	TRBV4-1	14	TGCGCCAGCAGCCACCCGGGACAGGGGAACATTCAGTACTTC	CASSHPGQGNIQYF
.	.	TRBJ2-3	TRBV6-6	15	TGTGCCAGCAGTTACAGGGGCATGAGCACAGATACGCAGTATTTT	CASSYRGMSTDTQYF
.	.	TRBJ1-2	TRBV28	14	TGTGCCAGCAGCGCGTCGGGGGCGTTCCTTGGCTACACCTTC	CASSASGAFLGYTF
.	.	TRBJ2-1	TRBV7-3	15	TGTGCCAGCAGCTTAAACGGGAGACCAAACAATGAGCAGTTCTTC	CASSLNGRPNNEQFF
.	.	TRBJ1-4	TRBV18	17	TGTGCCAGCTCCCCAAACGCGGAGGGTCGAGCTAATGAAAAACTGTTTTTT	CASSPNAEGRANEKLFF
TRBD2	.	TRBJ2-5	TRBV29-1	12	TGCAGCTTTGGCGGGGGAACAGAGACCCAGTACTTC	CSFGGGTETQYF
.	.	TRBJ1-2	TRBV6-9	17	TGTGCCAGCCTAAACCCGGGAACTTCTTGGGTTCCGAATGGCTACACCTTC	CASLNPGTSWVPNGYTF
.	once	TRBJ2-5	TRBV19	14	TGTGCCAGTAGTATTAGAGGTGGTGGAGAGACCCAGTACTTC	CASSIRGGGETQYF
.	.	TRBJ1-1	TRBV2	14	TGTGCCAGCAGTGAACTTCAACAGAACACTGAAGCTTTCTTT	CASSELQQNTEAFF
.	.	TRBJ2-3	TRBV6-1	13	TGTGCCAGCAGTTCCCTCTCGTGGGATACGCAGTATTTT	CASSSLSWDTQYF
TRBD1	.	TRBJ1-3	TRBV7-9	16	TGTGCCAGCAGCCCCGGGACAGGGGTAGGTGGAAACACCATATATTTT	CASSPGTGVGGNTIYF
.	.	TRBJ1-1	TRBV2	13	TGTGCCAGCAGGGAAATTACAAACACTGAAGCTTTCTTT	CASREITNTEAFF
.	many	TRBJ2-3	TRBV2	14	TGTGCCAGCAGCGGAGGCGGGGGCACAGATACGCAGTATTTT	CASSGGGGTDTQYF
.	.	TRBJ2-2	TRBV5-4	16	TGTGCCTTAAGAAACCTTCCGGGGGGCGACACCGGGGAGCTGTTTTTT	CALRNLPGGDTGELFF
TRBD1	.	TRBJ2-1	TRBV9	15	TGTGCCAGCAGCGTCGAGACAGGGGCTGGCAATGAGCAGTTCTTC	CASSVETGAGNEQFF
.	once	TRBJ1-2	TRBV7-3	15	TGTGCCAGCAGCTTAGGGGGGAGCGCAGTCTATGGCTACACCTTC	CASSLGGSAVYGYTF